The 20 T cell receptor beta chains below all came from one sample that was sequenced in a study of blood T cell repertoires in COVID-19. Here immunoSEQ multiplex PCR was the method, and the copy in TCRdb shows in-frame clones only, minus some. The data contain 250,000 to 300,000 clones, roughly 86% of them singletons. Sample: PBMCs or T cells enriched from blood (not recorded which). The receptors here all came from a woman aged 45-60 years who had been exposed to COVID-19.

V is TRBV5-6 and J is TRBJ1-6, with D uncertain. V shed 0 bases and J shed 3 bases, with 4 bases lying between them. CDR3 size: 14 residues. In germline, CDR1 is SGHDT, CDR2 YYEEEE. The CDR3 spells CASSLAVYNSPLHF. In DNA form, the CDR3 reads TGTGCCAGCAGCTTGGCCGTCTATAATTCACCCCTCCACTTT.

This sequence joins TRBV27 and TRBJ2-1; TRBD2 is a possible D gene (5 bases). This CDR3 region has 15 residues. Trimming stripped 5 bases from V and 5 bases from J, with 16 bases between. Germline CDR1 reads MNHEY; CDR2 reads SMNVEV (reference sequence). CDR3 sequence reads: CASSGMTGRNNEQFF. The DNA of the CDR3 is TGTGCCAGCAGTGGGATGACGGGAAGGAACAATGAGCAGTTCTTC.

This chain connects TRBV27 to TRBJ1-6; D perhaps matches TRBD1 (6 bases). The CDR3 consists of 15 residues. Between the trimmed V and J ends, which lost 6 bases and 3 bases, there was a span of 12 bases. The germline gives CDR1 MNHEY, CDR2 SMNVEV (reference sequence). The CDR3 DNA reads as TGTGCCAGCAGGCCTGGACAGATCTATAATTCACCCCTCCACTTT. Translated: CASRPGQIYNSPLHF.

V is TRBV11-2 and J is TRBJ2-5; TRBD2 aligns across 10 bases. Germline values: CDR1 SGHAT, CDR2 FQNNGV. The CDR3 totals 16 residues. J was trimmed by 2 bases and V by 5 bases; bases with no gene match: 8. The CDR3 DNA follows: TGTGCCAGCAGCATTCCTAGCGGGGGCCTACAAGAGACCCAGTACTTC. This translates into CASSIPSGGLQETQYF.

The chain links TRBV7-2 to TRBJ2-3, with 7 bases aligning to TRBD2. CDR1 and CDR2 from the germline V gene are SGHTA and FQGNSA. This CDR3 comprises 14 residues. With V trimmed by 5 bases and J by 2 bases, 4 bases remained unmatched. DNA of the CDR3: TGTGCCAGCAGCCCGAGCGGGGACACAGATACGCAGTATTTT. Translation: CASSPSGDTDTQYF.

This sequence joins TRBV14 and TRBJ1-2; tentatively, D is TRBD1 (6 bases). The CDR3 is 14 amino acids. Trimming took 0 bases from V and 3 from J, leaving 8 bases between them. Germline CDR1 and CDR2: SGHDN and FVKESK. This chain's CDR3 is CASSQDYRDYGYTF. The CDR3, as DNA: TGTGCCAGCAGCCAAGACTACAGGGACTATGGCTACACCTTC.

This chain joins TRBV7-8 and TRBJ1-1, with D possibly matching TRBD1 (5 bases). V was pared by 5 bases and J by 5 bases, with 9 bases between. There are 12 residues in the CDR3. Germline CDR1 and CDR2: SGHVS and FQNEAQ. The CDR3 nucleotides read TGTGCCAGCAGCCCCCAGGGTACTGAAGCTTTCTTT. This translates into CASSPQGTEAFF.

The V gene is TRBV20-1, the J gene TRBJ1-2, with D perhaps matching TRBD1 (5 bases). The ends were cut back, 6 bases at V and 12 bases at J, with 14 bases in the middle. The CDR3 contains 10 residues. Germline CDR1 reads DFQATT; CDR2 reads SNEGSKA (reference sequence). CDR3 nucleotides: TGCAGTGCGCGGGACCGAGGCCACACCTTC. This encodes CSARDRGHTF.

The V call is TRBV14, the J call TRBJ1-1; D gene uncertain. This CDR3 spans 14 amino acids. CDR1 is SGHDN, CDR2 FVKESK, per germline. The germline V and J ends were trimmed by 4 bases and 1 base, with 10 bases remaining between them. The CDR3 sequence is CASSLLGGNTEAFF. The CDR3 DNA is TGTGCCAGCAGCCTATTAGGCGGGAACACTGAAGCTTTCTTT.

This clone showed up just once. This chain links TRBV7-9 with TRBJ2-1; 7 bases are shared with TRBD2. CDR1 is SEHNR and CDR2 is FQNEAQ in the germline V gene (reference sequence). The junction had 8 bases not matched to a gene; V was cut back by 5 bases and J by 4 bases. CDR3 length: 15 amino acids. The CDR3 loop reads CASSKGEGLYNEQFF. The CDR3 region has the DNA TGTGCCAGCAGCAAAGGGGAGGGACTTTACAATGAGCAGTTCTTC.

The J gene is TRBJ1-2, the V gene TRBV6-1; D perhaps matches TRBD1 (6 bases). The CDR3 runs 18 residues. The germline V gene has CDR1 MNHNS and CDR2 SASEGT. V was pared by 6 bases and J by 8 bases, with 31 bases between. The CDR3 protein is CASSERGTTAGAYAGYTF. CDR3 nucleotides: TGTGCCAGCAGCGAACGCGGCACAACGGCGGGGGCATACGCGGGCTACACCTTC.

V and J are TRBV7-9 and TRBJ2-2; the match to TRBD1 covers 9 bases. Germline CDR1 reads SEHNR; CDR2 reads FQNEAQ (reference sequence). Losses at the gene ends were 5 bases for V and 5 bases for J; bases not matched to a gene: 3. There are 14 residues in the CDR3. DNA of the CDR3: TGTGCCAGCAGCCCCGGGACAGGGACCGGGGAGCTGTTTTTT. Translating it yields CASSPGTGTGELFF. Full variable domain (rest looked up from reference TRBV7-9 and TRBJ2-2): DTGVSQNPRHKITKRGQNVTFRCDPISEHNRLYWYRQTLGQGPEFLTYFQNEAQLEKSRLLSDRFSAERPKGSFSTLEIQRTEQGDSAMYLCASSPGTGTGELFFGEGSRLTVL.

The CDR3, as DNA: TGTGCCAGCAGTCCCCCGGGGAGAGATACGCAGTATTTT. Protein product: CASSPPGRDTQYF. J is TRBJ2-3 and V is TRBV28, with D perhaps matching TRBD2 (5 bases). This CDR3 is built from 13 residues. The germline CDR1 and CDR2 sequences are MDHEN and SYDVKM. The V and J ends lost 5 bases and 5 bases respectively, with 11 bases between them.

In this sample, this clone turned up a few times. Other nucleotide sequences in the sample specify the same CDR3. The chain employs TRBV7-9 and TRBJ1-5, with 8 positions matching TRBD1. The germline V gene encodes CDR1 SEHNR and CDR2 FQNEAQ (reference sequence). V lost 1 base to trimming and J lost 2 bases; unmatched junction nucleotides: 1. The CDR3 loop spans 15 amino acids. The CDR3 spells CASSLGGQGNQPQHF. CDR3 coding DNA: TGTGCCAGCAGCTTAGGGGGACAGGGCAATCAGCCCCAGCATTTT.

The rearrangement links TRBV30 to TRBJ2-3, with unresolved D. Germline V gene lookup returns CDR1 GTSNPN and CDR2 SVGIG (reference sequence). V dropped 3 bases and J dropped 4 bases, with 11 bases sitting between them. The CDR3 loop spans 13 amino acids. The CDR3 spells CAWSQTLSDTQYF. The CDR3 coding sequence is TGTGCCTGGAGCCAGACTTTATCAGATACGCAGTATTTT. Complete variable domain (other parts from reference TRBV30 and TRBJ2-3): SQTIHQWPATLVQPVGSPLSLECTVEGTSNPNLYWYRQAAGRGLQLLFYSVGIGQISSEVPQNLSASRPQDRQFILSSKKLLLSDSGFYLCAWSQTLSDTQYFGPGTRLTVL.

The chain recombines TRBV18 with TRBJ2-1, with D maybe TRBD2 (5 bases). Per germline, CDR1 KGHSH and CDR2 LQKENI. The V and J ends lost 3 bases and 8 bases respectively, with 11 bases between them. The CDR3 is 13 residues long. In DNA, the CDR3 is TGTGCCAGCTCACCGGACTCGCAGGATGAGCAGTTCTTC. It yields the protein CASSPDSQDEQFF.

The V call is TRBV5-8, the J call TRBJ2-1, with D perhaps matching TRBD1 (5 bases). CDR1 SGHTS and CDR2 YDEGEE come from the germline V gene. This CDR3 region has 15 residues. The germline V and J ends were trimmed by 1 base and 0 bases, with 8 bases remaining between them. For the CDR3, the DNA is TGTGCCAGCAGCTTGAGGGGATACTCCTACAATGAGCAGTTCTTC. Protein product: CASSLRGYSYNEQFF. Full variable domain (rest looked up from reference TRBV5-8 and TRBJ2-1): EAGVTQSPTHLIKTRGQQATLRCSPISGHTSVYWYQQALGLGLQFLLWYDEGEERNRGNFPPRFSGRQFPNYSSELNVNALELEDSALYLCASSLRGYSYNEQFFGPGTRLTVL.

The genes are TRBV11-2 and TRBJ2-3; 12 nucleotides agree with TRBD2. Trimming at V came to 4 bases and at J to 5 bases, leaving 7 bases not matched to a gene. Germline loops: CDR1 SGHAT, CDR2 FQNNGV. The CDR3 runs 16 residues. CDR3 coding DNA: TGTGCCAGCAGCTCTGCTAGCGGGGGGGTATTAGATACGCAGTATTTT. Its protein is CASSSASGGVLDTQYF.

This rearrangement joins TRBV7-9 to TRBJ2-7; D might be TRBD1 (5 bases). Germline CDR1 SEHNR, CDR2 FQNEAQ (reference sequence). V shed 2 bases and J shed 2 bases, with 16 bases lying between them. This CDR3 has 16 residues. The CDR3 DNA is TGTGCCAGCAGCTTAATCGGAAGGGGTCCCGCCTACGAGCAGTACTTC. Its translation: CASSLIGRGPAYEQYF.

The rearrangement links TRBV5-6 to TRBJ2-7; TRBD1 is a possible D gene (5 bases). Germline assignment: CDR1 SGHDT and CDR2 YYEEEE. Deletions cut 0 bases from V and 1 base from J, with 8 bases between. The CDR3 consists of 14 residues. CDR3 coding DNA: TGTGCCAGCAGCTTGGACAGGTTTTCCTACGAGCAGTACTTC. Translating gives CASSLDRFSYEQYF.